What follows describes a single T cell receptor (beta chain). Its target is not known. This record belongs to a study of T cells in localized non-small cell lung cancer. The CDR3 extends over 12 amino acids. The junction had 5 bases not matched to a gene; V was cut back by 6 bases and J by 4 bases. Germline V gene lookup returns CDR1 SQVTM and CDR2 ANQGSEA. Profiled with immunoSEQ multiplex PCR; TCRdb holds only in-frame clones, not every one. Among 45,000 to 55,000 clones listed, 60% to 80% were seen once. Whole-study findings and limits: Longer overall survival was associated with a higher density of T cells in the blood. Of the tissues analyzed, uninvolved adjacent lung showed maximal T cell clonality, greater than tumor. Adjacent lung had a median about 60 of the 100 largest tumor clones.

The clonotype comes from a man aged 35-75 years with stage I squamous cell lung carcinoma. Sequencing was performed on peripheral blood, taken before any cancer treatment. This chain connects TRBV29-1 to TRBJ1-1; TRBD1 matches 7 bases. The CDR3 sequence is CSVPGTVTEAFF. The CDR3 DNA reads TGCAGCGTCCCGGGGACAGTCACTGAAGCTTTCTTT.